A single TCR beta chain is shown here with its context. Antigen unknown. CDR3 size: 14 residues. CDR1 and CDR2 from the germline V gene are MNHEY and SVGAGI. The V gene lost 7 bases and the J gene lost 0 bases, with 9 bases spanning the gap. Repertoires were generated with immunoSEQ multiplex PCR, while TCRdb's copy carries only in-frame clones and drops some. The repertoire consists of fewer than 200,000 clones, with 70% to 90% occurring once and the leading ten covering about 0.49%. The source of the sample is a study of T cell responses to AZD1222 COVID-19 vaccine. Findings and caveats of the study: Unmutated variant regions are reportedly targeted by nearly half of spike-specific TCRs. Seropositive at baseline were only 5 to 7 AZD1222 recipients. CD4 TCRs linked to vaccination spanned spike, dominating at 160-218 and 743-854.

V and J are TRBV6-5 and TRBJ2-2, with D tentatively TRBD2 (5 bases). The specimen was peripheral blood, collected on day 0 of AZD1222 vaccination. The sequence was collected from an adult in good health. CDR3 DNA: TGTGCCAGCACCCGGGAAGCGAACACCGGGGAGCTGTTTTTT. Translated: CASTREANTGELFF.